Below, 27 T cell receptor beta chains from the same sample are listed, as sequenced in a study of CD4 T cells in relation to SARS-CoV-2 and coronaviruses. Their antigen targets remain unknown. CD4+ T cells from unexposed donors were obtained before the COVID-19 pandemic (2011-2018). Isolation of CD4+ T cells took place after roughly nine days in culture. Data came from immunoSEQ multiplex PCR; TCRdb stores just in-frame clones and leaves some out. Altogether around 20,000 clones are present, around 68% being singletons, with the ten largest covering around a fifth. The specimen sequenced was CD4+ T cells from PBMCs, cultured in vitro. Receptors were obtained from a human donor in good health.

The chain links TRBV5-4 to TRBJ1-1; D uncertain. CDR3 length: 13 amino acids. Trimming stripped 2 bases from V and 2 bases from J, with 7 bases between. CDR1 SGHNT and CDR2 YYREEE come from the germline V gene (reference sequence). The CDR3 region has the DNA TGTGCCAGCAGCTTCGGTGGCAACACTGAAGCTTTCTTT. Translating it yields CASSFGGNTEAFF.

In regard to this clone: The junction differs from germline at one of its ends, possibly a read error. This chain uses TRBV6-2 or TRBV6-3 with TRBJ2-7; a possible D gene is TRBD2 (6 bases). Germline assignment: CDR1 MNHEY and CDR2 SVGEGT. The CDR3 is made up of 12 amino acids. CDR3 region: CASSLGASASNF. CDR3 coding DNA: TGTGCCAGCAGTCTTGGCGCTAGCGCCTCTAACTTC.

The rearrangement links TRBV2 to TRBJ1-1; 7 bases align to TRBD1. The CDR3 is made up of 15 amino acids. The V and J ends lost 6 bases and 3 bases, in that order; junction bases with no gene match: 10. The germline V gene encodes CDR1 SNHLY and CDR2 FYNNEI. The CDR3 DNA is TGTGCCAGCAGAAAAGGGACAGCGCCGGACACTGAAGCTTTCTTT. It codes for CASRKGTAPDTEAFF.

The V call is TRBV3-1 (or the pseudogene TRBV3-2), the J call TRBJ2-5; 11 nucleotides match TRBD1. The CDR3 has 14 residues. The junction had 1 base not matched to a gene; V was cut back by 3 bases and J by 4 bases. CDR1 is LGHDT, CDR2 YNNKEL, per germline (reference sequence). In DNA, the CDR3 is TGTGCCAGCAGCCAGGGGACAGGGGGAGAGACCCAGTACTTC. The encoded protein is CASSQGTGGETQYF.

The chain joins TRBV9 to TRBJ2-1; 7 bases match TRBD2. This CDR3 is built from 17 residues. The junction had 17 bases not matched to a gene; V was cut back by 3 bases and J by 8 bases. The V gene's germline CDR1 is SGDLS and CDR2 YYNGEE. The CDR3 DNA reads as TGTGCCAGCAGCGCGGGGACGGGGCGGGAGTCTATACATGAGCAGTTCTTC. Translated, it gives CASSAGTGRESIHEQFF. Supplemented by reference TRBV9 and TRBJ2-1, the full variable domain reads DSGVTQTPKHLITATGQRVTLRCSPRSGDLSVYWYQQSLDQGLQFLIQYYNGEERAKGNILERFSAQQFPDLHSELNLSSLELGDSALYFCASSAGTGRESIHEQFFGPGTRLTVL.

The chain carries TRBV6-5 and TRBJ2-5; 8 bases match TRBD1. The junction had 6 bases not matched to a gene; V was cut back by 2 bases and J by 4 bases. The CDR3 is made up of 15 amino acids. Looked up from germline, CDR1 is MNHEY and CDR2 is SVGAGI. In DNA, the CDR3 is TGTGCCAGCAGTTACGCTGACAGGGGCGCAGAGACCCAGTACTTC. It yields the protein CASSYADRGAETQYF.

This chain connects TRBV11-3 to TRBJ2-5; 7 bases line up with TRBD1. CDR1 and CDR2 from the germline V gene are SGHNT and YENEEA. The CDR3 is made up of 14 amino acids. V gave up 5 bases and J gave up 4 bases; unmatched junction bases: 7. CDR3: CASSPRTGSETQYF. DNA of the CDR3: TGTGCCAGCAGCCCTCGGACAGGTTCAGAGACCCAGTACTTC.

The chain employs TRBV4-3 and TRBJ2-7; TRBD1 matches at 12 bases. Germline lookup yields CDR1 LGHNA and CDR2 YSLEER. V was pared by 2 bases and J by 7 bases, with 6 bases of the junction left unmatched. The CDR3 extends over 15 amino acids. In DNA form, the CDR3 reads TGCGCCAGCAGCCAAACCGGGACAGGGGGCCGGGAGCAGTACTTC. It translates to CASSQTGTGGREQYF.

J is TRBJ2-1 and V is TRBV7-2; D gene unclear. Trimming pared 4 bases from V and 10 bases from J, leaving 17 bases between. This CDR3 spans 14 amino acids. CDR1 SGHTA and CDR2 FQGNSA come from the germline V gene. The CDR3 loop reads CASSSQKVSLEQFF. The CDR3 region has the DNA TGTGCCAGCAGCTCCCAGAAGGTCTCCTTAGAGCAGTTCTTC. Drawing the rest from reference TRBV7-2 and TRBJ2-1, the complete variable domain is GAGVSQSPSNKVTEKGKDVELRCDPISGHTALYWYRQSLGQGLEFLIYFQGNSAPDKSGLPSDRFSAERTGGSVSTLTIQRTQQEDSAVYLCASSSQKVSLEQFFGPGTRLTVL.

The chain is built from TRBV7-8 and TRBJ1-2; a weak D match, TRBD1 (5 bases). V was trimmed by 5 bases and J by 9 bases, leaving 13 bases between them. The germline gives CDR1 SGHVS, CDR2 FQNEAQ. The CDR3 is 12 residues long. CDR3 amino acids: CASSPGMESYTF. In DNA form, the CDR3 reads TGTGCCAGCAGCCCAGGGATGGAGAGCTACACCTTC.

This chain connects TRBV6-5 to TRBJ1-2; no clear D. The germline V gene encodes CDR1 MNHEY and CDR2 SVGAGI. This CDR3 has 13 residues. The V end was cut by 6 bases, the J end by 7 bases, with 15 bases between. CDR3 DNA sequence: TGTGCCAGCAGACCCACAGTGACGCCTGGCTACACCTTC. Protein product: CASRPTVTPGYTF.

V gene TRBV7-2 combines with J gene TRBJ2-3, with TRBD1 as a possible D gene (6 bases). V lost 5 bases and J 2 bases, leaving 11 bases between the germline ends. Germline CDR1 SGHTA, CDR2 FQGNSA. The length of the CDR3 is 14 residues. CDR3 nucleotides: TGTGCCAGCAGCCCCCAGGGGTTCACAGATACGCAGTATTTT. Residues: CASSPQGFTDTQYF.

V gene TRBV18 combines with J gene TRBJ1-5, with D uncertain. The CDR3 covers 12 residues. V was clipped by 0 bases and J by 7 bases, with 4 bases between them. Germline assignment: CDR1 KGHSH and CDR2 LQKENI. The CDR3 DNA reads as TGTGCCAGCTCACCACCGCAGCAGCCCCAGCATTTT. It codes for CASSPPQQPQHF.

The chain joins TRBV9 to TRBJ1-2; D may be TRBD1 (5 bases). The CDR3 totals 15 residues. V lost 4 bases, J lost 5 bases, and 18 bases lay in between. Germline V CDR1 and CDR2: SGDLS, YYNGEE. CDR3 sequence reads: CASSTPGTAHYGYTF. DNA for the CDR3: TGTGCCAGCAGCACACCCGGGACGGCTCATTATGGCTACACCTTC. The variable domain in full, completed from reference TRBV9 and TRBJ1-2, reads DSGVTQTPKHLITATGQRVTLRCSPRSGDLSVYWYQQSLDQGLQFLIQYYNGEERAKGNILERFSAQQFPDLHSELNLSSLELGDSALYFCASSTPGTAHYGYTFGSGTRLTVV.

V gene TRBV28 combines with J gene TRBJ1-4; 7 bases match TRBD1. The germline gives CDR1 MDHEN, CDR2 SYDVKM. V trimming: 5 bases; J trimming: 4 bases; junction bases outside the gene matches: 7. The CDR3 is 15 amino acids. Here the CDR3 DNA reads TGTGCCAGCAGTGCGGCAGGGGGGGGTAATGAAAAACTGTTTTTT. This encodes CASSAAGGGNEKLFF.

V usage is TRBV5-1 and J usage is TRBJ1-1; D not certain. This CDR3 has 14 amino acids. Trimming pared 1 base from V and 2 bases from J, leaving 9 bases between. CDR1 is SGHRS, CDR2 YFSETQ, per germline. The CDR3 region has the DNA TGCGCCAGCAGCTTGAACGCAGGAAACACTGAAGCTTTCTTT. This gives the protein CASSLNAGNTEAFF.

This clone has just a few counts. This chain links TRBV7-2 with TRBJ1-2; the match to TRBD1 covers 7 bases. Trimming at V came to 4 bases and at J to 0 bases, leaving 11 bases not matched to a gene. The CDR3 runs to 17 residues. The germline gives CDR1 SGHTA, CDR2 FQGNSA. The CDR3 bases are TGTGCCAGCAGCTCAGAGTTCACAGGGGTCCCTAACTATGGCTACACCTTC. This encodes CASSSEFTGVPNYGYTF.

The V call is TRBV19, the J call TRBJ2-2, with D hard to call. The V gene's germline CDR1 is LNHDA and CDR2 SQIVND (reference sequence). The CDR3 has 13 residues. Between the trimmed V and J ends, which lost 6 bases and 9 bases, there was a span of 14 bases. CDR3 residues: CASSSLTFRELFF. The CDR3 coding sequence is TGTGCCAGTAGCAGCCTGACTTTTCGGGAGCTGTTTTTT.

The gene calls are TRBV4-3 and TRBJ2-7, with D uncertain. The CDR3 extends over 16 amino acids. The V and J ends lost 0 bases and 0 bases respectively, with 12 bases between them. CDR1 and CDR2 (germline): LGHNA, YSLEER. The CDR3 reads CASSQDIGQSSYEQYF. The CDR3 nucleotides read TGCGCCAGCAGCCAAGATATCGGGCAGAGCTCCTACGAGCAGTACTTC.

Within the sample, this clone is medium-sized. The chain links TRBV5-1 to TRBJ2-3; no definite D call. The V gene lost 0 bases and the J gene lost 0 bases, with 8 bases spanning the gap. There are 15 residues in the CDR3. Germline loops: CDR1 SGHRS, CDR2 YFSETQ. CDR3 amino acids: CASSLESRSTDTQYF. In DNA, the CDR3 is TGCGCCAGCAGCTTGGAAAGCCGAAGCACAGATACGCAGTATTTT. Based on the CDR3 plus reference TRBV5-1 and TRBJ2-3, the full variable domain is KAGVTQTPRYLIKTRGQQVTLSCSPISGHRSVSWYQQTPGQGLQFLFEYFSETQRNKGNFPGRFSGRQFSNSRSEMNVSTLELGDSALYLCASSLESRSTDTQYFGPGTRLTVL.

This chain links TRBV12-3 or TRBV12-4 with TRBJ2-2, with 7 bases matching TRBD2. Trimming took 7 bases from V and 7 from J; bases not matched to a gene: 6. The CDR3 consists of 13 residues. CDR3 in amino acids: CASTRGWDGELFF. CDR3 bases: TGTGCCAGCACGCGGGGGTGGGACGGGGAGCTGTTTTTT.

The rearrangement links TRBV24-1 to TRBJ1-4; TRBD1 might be the D (6 bases). Trimming left V 10 bases short and J 7 bases short, with 6 bases between. The CDR3 has 10 amino acids. CDR1 is KGHDR, CDR2 SFDVKD, per germline. As DNA, the CDR3 is TGTGCCACGGACAGTGAAAAACTGTTTTTT. Its protein product is CATDSEKLFF.

This chain links TRBV9 with TRBJ2-7; maybe TRBD2 (7 bases). This CDR3 has 15 residues. In germline, CDR1 is SGDLS, CDR2 YYNGEE. Trimming took 0 bases from V and 6 from J, leaving 16 bases between them. CDR3 amino acids: CASSVGAGEGREQYF. The CDR3 DNA sequence: TGTGCCAGCAGCGTAGGCGCAGGGGAGGGTCGCGAGCAGTACTTC.

This clone was observed a few times. The genes are TRBV6-5 and TRBJ2-2, with D unresolved. The germline V and J ends were trimmed by 0 bases and 6 bases, with 11 bases remaining between them. CDR3 size: 15 residues. From germline, CDR1 is MNHEY and CDR2 SVGAGI. CDR3 in amino acids: CASSYSFGYPGELFF. CDR3 coding DNA: TGTGCCAGCAGTTACTCATTCGGGTACCCCGGGGAGCTGTTTTTT.

The chain has TRBV6-9 and TRBJ2-1, with D tentatively TRBD2 (5 bases). The V gene lost 1 base and the J gene lost 0 bases, with 7 bases spanning the gap. The CDR3 spans 15 residues. The germline gives CDR1 MNHGY, CDR2 SVAAGI. CDR3 nucleotides: TGTGCCAGCAGTTATTACGAGGGCTCCTACAATGAGCAGTTCTTC. Translated, it gives CASSYYEGSYNEQFF.

In its sample, this clone was seen a few times. This chain links TRBV30 with TRBJ2-7; no reliable D call. V lost 0 bases and J lost 3, with 6 bases in between. The CDR3 sequence is 12 residues long. Per germline, CDR1 GTSNPN and CDR2 SVGIG (reference sequence). CDR3 bases: TGTGCCTGGAGTGTATCAGTCTACGAGCAGTACTTC. It encodes CAWSVSVYEQYF.

This clone was seen a handful of times. J is TRBJ1-1 and V is TRBV19; D is unclear. The CDR3 totals 14 residues. With 2 bases removed from V and 5 bases from J, the gap between germline ends came to 12 bases. The germline CDR1 and CDR2 sequences are LNHDA and SQIVND (reference sequence). The CDR3 region is CASSIRTDETEAFF. In DNA, the CDR3 is TGTGCCAGTAGTATAAGAACAGACGAGACTGAAGCTTTCTTT.